The entry below gives a single T cell receptor (beta chain) sequence along with its context. This entry comes from a study of blood T cell repertoires in COVID-19. Across the whole study: Acute and convalescent COVID-19 specimens originated in the United States, Italy and Spain. Sample material is recorded as cDNA or gDNA derived from T cells, B-cell-depleted T cells, or PBMCs.

The germline gives CDR1 DFQATT, CDR2 SNEGSKA (reference sequence). The germline V and J ends were trimmed by 3 bases and 7 bases, with 9 bases remaining between them. This CDR3 comprises 11 residues. In the authors' methods: Amplification of reference gene primers was used by the study to estimate nucleated cell counts. Measured with immunoSEQ multiplex PCR; TCRdb has only the in-frame clones, and not every one. That table is the source of V, J and clone size, and D and trimming were worked out from the DNA. The sample includes 250,000 to 350,000 clones, roughly 90% seen only once; the top ten take roughly 2.1%.

The clonotype was recovered from a man younger than 35 with active or convalescent COVID-19. The sample was peripheral blood. V and J are TRBV20-1 and TRBJ1-2; D remains ambiguous. The chain's CDR3 is CSARVSGGYTF. The CDR3 bases are TGCAGTGCTAGGGTGTCCGGTGGCTACACCTTC.